Below, 21 T cell receptor beta chains from the same sample are listed, as sequenced in a study of T cell repertoires in cytomegalovirus infection. TCRdb passed the reads through MiXCR, listing each CDR3 protein once. In the table there are some 270,000 distinct CDR3 sequences, roughly a fifth of which are singletons. These receptors' antigens are unknown. The sequenced sample was cultured PBMCs, obtained from culture after CMV antigen stimulation. All receptors come from a human donor in good health (CMV status not recorded). Some clones in this sample may be carry-over from other donors' samples.

The rearrangement links TRBV12-3 or TRBV12-4 to TRBJ2-3; tentative D call: TRBD2 (6 bases). This CDR3 comprises 16 residues. Trimming shortened V by 7 bases and J by 2 bases, and 19 bases separated the two germline ends. This chain's CDR3 is CASTSPAGIYTDTQYF. CDR3 bases: TGTGCCAGCACCTCCCCCGCGGGAATTTACACAGATACGCAGTATTTT.

The rearrangement joins TRBV23-1 to TRBJ2-7; 8 positions agree with TRBD1. TRBV23-1 is flagged as an ORF with uncertain function. V shed 7 bases, J shed 3 bases, and the junction held 20 bases outside the gene matches. The CDR3 covers 18 residues. The CDR3 sequence is CASTQTGGLYGEYYEQYF. The CDR3 DNA reads as TGCGCCAGCACCCAAACAGGGGGACTCTACGGGGAGTACTACGAGCAGTACTTC.

The chain employs TRBV6-5 and TRBJ2-1, with D tentatively TRBD2 (5 bases). The CDR3 sequence is 13 residues long. Germline lookup yields CDR1 MNHEY and CDR2 SVGAGI. V was trimmed by 6 bases and J by 6 bases, leaving 12 bases between them. The DNA for the CDR3 is TGTGCCAGCAGGAAAGCCAGCGGCAATGAGCAGTTCTTC. Encoded protein: CASRKASGNEQFF.

This clonotype has just a few counts. The chain uses TRBV11-2 and TRBJ2-7; 10 bases align to TRBD1. The CDR3 covers 18 residues. Germline CDR1 is SGHAT and CDR2 is FQNNGV. Trimming took 3 bases from V and 4 from J; bases not matched to a gene: 15. The CDR3 loop reads CASSFPGQGSPIPYEQYF. The CDR3 bases are TGTGCCAGCAGCTTTCCGGGACAGGGGTCGCCTATTCCTTACGAGCAGTACTTC.

The sample holds a few counts of this clonotype. The J gene is TRBJ2-1, the V gene TRBV4-2; the D is unclear. Germline V CDR1 and CDR2: LGHNA, YNFKEQ. V dropped 1 base and J dropped 0 bases, with 10 bases sitting between them. CDR3 length: 16 residues. The CDR3 DNA sequence: TGTGCCAGCAGCCAAGCAACCCGGAGCTCCTACAATGAGCAGTTCTTC. Its translation is CASSQATRSSYNEQFF.

This clonotype has at least ten counts. V is TRBV7-2 and J is TRBJ2-1; 7 bases line up with TRBD2. The CDR3 has 16 amino acids. V dropped 6 bases and J dropped 6; count of bases not matched to a gene: 14. Germline V gene sequence: CDR1 SGHTA, CDR2 FQGNSA. The CDR3 DNA reads TGTGCCAGCAGGAAAATGGGTCGGACTAGTGGCAATGAGCAGTTCTTC. Translating gives CASRKMGRTSGNEQFF.

This clonotype was counted between two and nine times. The CDR3 spells CASSFLFRVRGFENTEAFF. The CDR3 DNA follows: TGTGCCAGCAGCTTTCTTTTTAGGGTCAGGGGGTTTGAGAACACTGAAGCTTTCTTT. V and J are TRBV5-6 and TRBJ1-1; 7 bases match TRBD1. With V trimmed by 2 bases and J by 1 base, 17 bases remained unmatched. The germline V gene encodes CDR1 SGHDT and CDR2 YYEEEE. This CDR3 contains 19 residues. The full variable domain, rest sourced from reference TRBV5-6 and TRBJ1-1, is DAGVTQSPTHLIKTRGQQVTLRCSPKSGHDTVSWYQQALGQGPQFIFQYYEEEERQRGNFPDRFSGHQFPNYSSELNVNALLLGDSALYLCASSFLFRVRGFENTEAFFGQGTRLTVV.

As concerns this clonotype: The CDR3 does not end in the conserved phenylalanine or tryptophan, so this is likely a read error. The chain is built from TRBV7-3 and TRBJ2-5, with D unresolved. V was cut by 5 bases and J by 4 bases, with 11 bases left in between. CDR1 and CDR2 from the germline V gene are SGHTA and FQGTGA. The CDR3 totals 13 residues. The CDR3 DNA reads as TGTGCCAGCAGCCTTGGTATAGCAGAGACCCAGTACTCC. This gives the protein CASSLGIAETQYS.

This clonotype was counted ten times or more. This chain joins TRBV3-1 and TRBJ2-7; 10 nucleotides align to TRBD2. Germline values: CDR1 LGHDT, CDR2 YNNKEL (reference sequence). V trimming: 3 bases; J trimming: 4 bases; junction bases outside the gene matches: 6. The CDR3 is made up of 15 amino acids. The CDR3 loop reads CASSHIAGGSYEQYF. DNA for the CDR3: TGTGCCAGCAGCCATATAGCGGGAGGTTCGTACGAGCAGTACTTC.

At least ten counts were recorded for this clonotype. The CDR3 coding sequence is TGTGCCAGCGCCGAACCGGGGACGCCCCAGCATTTT. This encodes CASAEPGTPQHF. The chain employs TRBV7-2 and TRBJ1-5; D may be TRBD1 (5 bases). This CDR3 contains 12 residues. Germline CDR1 and CDR2: SGHTA and FQGNSA. The ends were cut back, 8 bases at V and 9 bases at J, with 14 bases in the middle.

Only a few counts were recorded for this clonotype. The V gene is TRBV6-2 or TRBV6-3, the J gene TRBJ1-1; no reliable D call. The V and J ends lost 2 bases and 4 bases respectively, with 14 bases between them. CDR1 is MNHEY and CDR2 is SVGEGT in the germline V gene. The CDR3 contains 15 residues. In DNA, the CDR3 is TGTGCCAGCAGTTACCCCCCCGCAAGCGTCACTGAAGCTTTCTTT. Translation: CASSYPPASVTEAFF.

This clonotype was counted at least ten times. The CDR3 spells CASSLERQLSNEQFF. The DNA for the CDR3 is TGTGCCAGCAGCTTGGAAAGGCAACTAAGCAATGAGCAGTTCTTC. The V and J genes are TRBV5-6 and TRBJ2-1; no definite D call. The CDR3 has 15 amino acids. V dropped 0 bases and J dropped 6 bases, with 13 bases sitting between them. Germline assignment: CDR1 SGHDT and CDR2 YYEEEE.

This rearrangement joins TRBV3-1 to TRBJ1-1, with TRBD1 as a possible D gene (5 bases). Germline CDR1 LGHDT, CDR2 YNNKEL (reference sequence). Deletions cut 3 bases from V and 4 bases from J, with 12 bases between. The CDR3 extends over 14 amino acids. The CDR3 region has the DNA TGTGCCAGCAGCCACGACAGTAGGGGCACTGAAGCTTTCTTT. This codes for CASSHDSRGTEAFF.

This clonotype has only a few counts. V gene TRBV20-1 combines with J gene TRBJ1-2; 10 bases are shared with TRBD1. The J segment lost 7 bases and the V segment lost 6 bases, leaving 14 bases of the junction unmatched. The CDR3 runs 15 residues. In germline, CDR1 is DFQATT, CDR2 SNEGSKA (reference sequence). CDR3: CSATQRQGARLGYTF. The CDR3 nucleotides are TGCAGTGCCACCCAAAGACAGGGGGCGCGGCTTGGCTACACCTTC.

In this sample, this clonotype turned up many times. J is TRBJ2-3 and V is TRBV7-2; 7 nucleotides line up with TRBD1. The CDR3 length is 14 residues. Trimming took 2 bases from V and 6 from J; bases not matched to a gene: 5. The V gene's germline CDR1 is SGHTA and CDR2 FQGNSA. CDR3 protein: CASSLKRGRDTQYF. The CDR3 DNA follows: TGTGCCAGCAGCTTAAAAAGGGGGCGCGATACGCAGTATTTT.

This chain uses TRBV7-9 with TRBJ2-7; D perhaps matches TRBD2 (6 bases). Germline V gene data show CDR1 as SEHNR and CDR2 as FQNEAQ (reference sequence). This CDR3 region has 12 residues. Trimming removed 7 bases from V and 2 bases from J, with 9 bases in between. The CDR3 loop reads CASMEGTYEQYF. CDR3 sequence (DNA): TGTGCCAGCATGGAGGGCACCTACGAGCAGTACTTC.

This clonotype came up a few times. The rearrangement links TRBV28 to TRBJ2-3; 10 bases align to TRBD2. V lost 7 bases to trimming and J lost 3 bases; unmatched junction nucleotides: 13. Germline CDR1 is MDHEN and CDR2 is SYDVKM. The CDR3 covers 17 residues. The DNA for the CDR3 is TGTGCCAGCAACCTGGTCGGGACTAGCGAGAATACAGATACGCAGTATTTT. Amino acids: CASNLVGTSENTDTQYF.

This clonotype was counted at least ten times. The gene calls are TRBV7-8 and TRBJ2-3, with 7 bases that match TRBD2. The CDR3 covers 16 residues. Germline assignment: CDR1 SGHVS and CDR2 FQNEAQ. After removal of 3 bases from V and 0 bases from J, the junction contained 6 bases not matched to a gene. CDR3 nucleotides: TGTGCCAGCAGCTTCGGACTAGGGCAAAGCACAGATACGCAGTATTTT. This sequence encodes CASSFGLGQSTDTQYF.

The genes are TRBV4-2 and TRBJ2-1; possible D gene TRBD1, 5 bases. Germline CDR1 LGHNA, CDR2 YNFKEQ. The CDR3 is 16 amino acids. The V gene lost 0 bases and the J gene lost 5 bases, with 14 bases spanning the gap. This CDR3 is CASSQDPQGFDNEQFF. CDR3 sequence (DNA): TGTGCCAGCAGCCAAGATCCGCAGGGTTTTGACAATGAGCAGTTCTTC.

The V call is TRBV6-2 or TRBV6-3, the J call TRBJ2-7; no clear D gene. The ends were cut back, 7 bases at V and 2 bases at J, with 15 bases in the middle. This CDR3 spans 14 amino acids. The germline gives CDR1 MNHEY, CDR2 SVGEGT. The CDR3 coding sequence is TGTGCCAGCAAAACGCCGGACCGAACCTACGAGCAGTACTTC. Translated, it gives CASKTPDRTYEQYF.

In its sample, this clonotype was seen many times. This chain joins TRBV6-5 and TRBJ2-2; 8 bases are a match to TRBD2. J gave up 2 bases and V 6 bases, and 5 bases lay outside the gene matches. The CDR3 totals 15 residues. The germline gives CDR1 MNHEY, CDR2 SVGAGI. The CDR3 reads CASRLTSGNTGELFF. The DNA of the CDR3 is TGTGCCAGCAGGTTAACTAGCGGTAACACCGGGGAGCTGTTTTTT.